Reported below is one TCR beta chain. Its antigen is currently not known. No base quality values were provided; no much bigger clone lies one nucleotide off. The sample was run on an Illumina NovaSeq 6000. Using 5'RACE with constant-segment primers, TCRalpha and TCRbeta cDNA libraries were constructed, with sample barcodes and unique molecular identifiers added in the process. RNA was extracted from every sample with Trizol reagent. Amplification of the libraries took two PCR steps, and the second step added a second sample barcode plus Illumina TruSeq adapters. Libraries were sequenced on an Illumina NovaSeq with 2 x 150 bp paired-end reads. From the authors' description of their analysis: With migec v1.2.7, reads were demultiplexed and then collapsed into UMI-guided consensus sequences. Using mixcr v2.1.11, the UMI consensuses were aligned to TRA and TRB V and J templates and assembled into clonotypes. Clonotypes were classified as expanded or contracted when called significant by both edgeR and NoisET, with noise models trained on biological replicates. For edgeR calls, the thresholds were a false discovery rate-adjusted p below 0.01 and a log2 fold-change of 1. PCA with hierarchical clustering of max-normalized trajectories of the 1000 most abundant clonotypes was used as exploratory dynamics analysis. Each responding clone was given a CD4 or CD8 phenotype based on the CD4+ and CD8+ repertoires, which had been sequenced separately. The public reads were run again by TCRdb, first through fastp at Q25 and then through MiXCR, and only productive beta chains were kept. Duplicate CDR3 protein sequences are folded into a single record with the most common DNA and genes. These V and J calls originate from TCRdb's pipeline instead of the authors' own analysis. The sample table shows 220,000 or so distinct CDR3 sequences, and over 9.5% are seen once. The top ten hold about 3.8% of the sample.

The source of the sample is a study of T-cell memory formation after mild COVID-19 listed by TCRdb under 2021. A note on the overall study: TCR sequence clusters from the two donors were found to be largely donor specific. T-cell clones expanding and contracting after mild COVID-19 in a couple of donors were tracked by longitudinal TCRalpha and TCRbeta repertoire sequencing. The cohort was made up of two young adult volunteers, one female and one male, who were previously healthy. What the research found in general, with its limitations: Balanced CD4/CD8 phenotypes were observed for clones contracting from day 15 to 85, whereas a bias towards CD4+ was observed for a second wave of clones expanding from day 15 to 37. Only a couple of mild cases were covered by the study, and larger cohorts that include severe cases with pre-infection samples were considered necessary. Some responding clones were found in pre-infection memory, which suggests that pre-existing cross-reactive memory T cells took part in the SARS-CoV-2 response. SARS-CoV-2 specificity of the second-wave clones peaking on day 37 was not confirmed. Contracting CD4+ clones appeared mostly in the CM and EM memory subsets, whereas CD8+ clones were enriched in EMRA.

PBMCs were isolated by Ficoll-Paque density gradient centrifugation. Counted from cysteine to phenylalanine, this CDR3 has 15 amino acids. Of all the DNA, just the CDR3 is kept, 45 bases in frame from base 1. Based on the germline V gene, the CDR1 and CDR2 sequences are SQVTM and ANQGSEA. Trimmed from V: 6 bases; trimmed from J: 6 bases; junction bases lacking a gene match: 10. The receptor comes from a young man who had mild COVID-19 (a few samples of this study predate the infection). The sample titles of this study are shuffled in the database, so cell type and time point are left out; the donor was told from shared clones. The source material was PBMCs or a T cell subset sorted from them (not recorded which). In this chain, TRBV29-1 is recombined with TRBJ1-6; 8 bases in the junction line up with TRBD1. The encoded CDR3 is CSVSTGTGLNSPLHF. At the DNA level, the sequence is TGCAGCGTGTCAACCGGGACAGGCCTTAATTCACCCCTCCACTTT.